This T cell receptor (beta chain) was identified during a study of T cells in Graves' hyperthyroidism and ophthalmopathy. Template material for amplifying TCR beta CDR3 regions consisted of RNA transcripts. HTBI primers were employed in a first-round RT-PCR of the TCR CDR3. TCRdb ran MiXCR on the multiplex PCR reads and lists one entry per CDR3 protein. The sample holds hundreds of thousands of distinct CDR3 sequences, 18% seen once. With 7 bases removed from V and 0 bases from J, the gap between germline ends came to 13 bases. This CDR3 spans 15 amino acids. This clonotype was picked up a small number of times.

This rearrangement joins TRBV12-3 or TRBV12-4 to TRBJ2-1; D is possibly TRBD1 or TRBD2 (5 bases each). The sequence was obtained from a woman in her forties or fifties with Graves' hyperthyroidism that later progressed to Graves' ophthalmopathy. The sample was blood. The CDR3 DNA is TGTGCCAGCAAAAGGGGACCTAGCTCCTACAATGAGCAGTTCTTC. Encoded protein: CASKRGPSSYNEQFF.